The 5 T cell receptor beta chains below come from one sample, sequenced in a study of blood T cell repertoires in COVID-19. TCRdb's copy holds only in-frame clones and misses some; the assay was immunoSEQ multiplex PCR. The sample includes 30,000 to 40,000 clones, 70% to 85% of them seen just once. Sequencing used peripheral blood. The source of these receptors is an older woman with acute or convalescent COVID-19.

This chain links TRBV3-1 (or the pseudogene TRBV3-2) with TRBJ2-5; possible D gene TRBD2, 6 bases. The V gene lost 2 bases and the J gene lost 2 bases, with 12 bases spanning the gap. Per germline, CDR1 LGHDT and CDR2 YNNKEL (reference sequence). The CDR3 contains 15 residues. CDR3 region: CASSQFGGRQETQYF. The DNA for the CDR3 is TGTGCCAGCAGCCAATTCGGAGGGAGGCAAGAGACCCAGTACTTC.

The chain carries TRBV11-2 and TRBJ2-5; TRBD1 agrees at 7 bases. The CDR3 sequence is 13 residues long. V was pared by 11 bases and J by 3 bases, with 9 bases of the junction left unmatched. Germline CDR1 and CDR2: SGHAT and FQNNGV. The CDR3 loop reads CASSETGEETQYF. In nucleotides, the CDR3 is TGTGCCTCAAGCGAAACAGGGGAAGAGACCCAGTACTTC.

The gene calls are TRBV5-4 and TRBJ2-1, with D unresolved. The CDR3 extends over 15 amino acids. CDR1 is SGHNT, CDR2 YYREEE, per germline (reference sequence). V was pared by 0 bases and J by 10 bases, with 17 bases between. For the CDR3, the DNA is TGTGCCAGCAGCTTGGGACTCCAAACTACAATGGAGCAGTTCTTC. Its protein product is CASSLGLQTTMEQFF.

The chain combines TRBV5-1 with TRBJ1-4, with D hard to call. Trimming left V 4 bases short and J 3 bases short, with 16 bases between. Germline-derived CDR1 and CDR2 are SGHRS and YFSETQ. This CDR3 region has 16 residues. CDR3 loop: CASSPSTVGANEKLFF. In DNA form, the CDR3 reads TGCGCCAGCAGCCCCTCAACGGTTGGAGCTAATGAAAAACTGTTTTTT. Full variable domain (missing parts from reference TRBV5-1 and TRBJ1-4): KAGVTQTPRYLIKTRGQQVTLSCSPISGHRSVSWYQQTPGQGLQFLFEYFSETQRNKGNFPGRFSGRQFSNSRSEMNVSTLELGDSALYLCASSPSTVGANEKLFFGSGTQLSVL.

The chain uses TRBV11-2 and TRBJ1-1, with D hard to call. Looked up from germline, CDR1 is SGHAT and CDR2 is FQNNGV. The CDR3 runs to 11 residues. Trimming cost V 6 bases and J 8 bases, with 10 bases left between them. As DNA, the CDR3 is TGTGCCAGCAGGTTCTCCGGGGAAGCTTTCTTT. This gives the protein CASRFSGEAFF. Full variable domain (remainder filled in from reference TRBV11-2 and TRBJ1-1): EAGVAQSPRYKIIEKRQSVAFWCNPISGHATLYWYQQILGQGPKLLIQFQNNGVVDDSQLPKDRFSAERLKGVDSTLKIQPAKLEDSAVYLCASRFSGEAFFGQGTRLTVV.